The 24 T cell receptor beta chains presented below share a single source sample, sequenced in a study of T cell responses to AZD1222 COVID-19 vaccine (dated by TCRdb to the early 2020s). The protocol used for the library was the immunoSEQ multiplex PCR assay. Drawn from immuneACCESS, this table holds only the in-frame rearrangements with V and J called that TCRdb kept. Clones are partly lost; checked studies trace under half to an unresolved V gene and leave the rest unexplained. The sample yields 130,000 or so clones; roughly 93% were counted once. The ten biggest clones cover roughly 0.96% of the sample. In the paper's terms, the time point label means: baseline before first vaccination. Source: peripheral blood, taken on day 0 of AZD1222 vaccination. The receptors come from an adult in good health.

This clone was recorded once. V and J are TRBV18 and TRBJ2-5; D may be TRBD2 (5 bases). Trimming stripped 0 bases from V and 5 bases from J, with 10 bases between. Germline CDR1 is KGHSH and CDR2 is LQKENI. This CDR3 is built from 14 residues. CDR3 sequence reads: CASSPPGAAETQYF. CDR3 nucleotide sequence: TGTGCCAGCTCACCACCGGGAGCCGCGGAGACCCAGTACTTC.

The table lists this clone with a few counts. The chain couples TRBV27 to TRBJ2-3; TRBD1 matches at 9 bases. Germline assignment: CDR1 MNHEY and CDR2 SMNVEV (reference sequence). The CDR3 runs to 15 residues. After removal of 3 bases from V and 2 bases from J, the junction contained 3 bases not matched to a gene. The CDR3 DNA follows: TGTGCCAGCAGTTTGTGGGACAGGGTCACAGATACGCAGTATTTT. It specifies CASSLWDRVTDTQYF.

The chain is built from TRBV6-5 and TRBJ2-2, with TRBD2 identical over 11 bases. This CDR3 is built from 15 residues. Trimming cost V 7 bases and J 4 bases; bases outside gene matches: 5. Looked up from germline, CDR1 is MNHEY and CDR2 is SVGAGI. CDR3 DNA sequence: TGTGCCAGCACCAGACTAGCGGGGCCCACCGGGGAGCTGTTTTTT. Translation gives CASTRLAGPTGELFF.

The chain links TRBV5-4 to TRBJ1-5; no clear D gene. Germline V gives CDR1 SGHNT, CDR2 YYREEE (reference sequence). The CDR3 extends over 12 amino acids. The V end lost 4 bases, the J end lost 3 bases, and 5 bases lay between the germline ends. The DNA of the CDR3 is TGTGCCAGCAGCCGGGACAATCAGCCCCAGCATTTT. Translating it yields CASSRDNQPQHF.

The chain is built from TRBV6-5 and TRBJ1-5; TRBD1 might be the D (5 bases). CDR3 size: 12 residues. CDR1 and CDR2 (germline): MNHEY, SVGAGI. Trimming pared 7 bases from V and 15 bases from J, leaving 19 bases between. The CDR3 region has the DNA TGTGCCAGCACCCAAGATGGGGGGGGTTGGCATTTT. Its translation: CASTQDGGGWHF.

The V gene is TRBV5-1, the J gene TRBJ2-7, with D perhaps assigned TRBD1 or TRBD2 (5 bases each). Germline CDR1 is SGHRS and CDR2 is YFSETQ. This CDR3 is built from 15 residues. V lost 2 bases, J lost 2 bases, and 14 bases lay in between. The CDR3 coding sequence is TGCGCCAGCAGCTTTAACTGGGACCCCCCCTACGAGCAGTACTTC. Its protein product is CASSFNWDPPYEQYF.

The chain combines TRBV18 with TRBJ1-2; 8 bases line up with TRBD1. V lost 4 bases, J lost 4 bases, and 8 bases stayed unmatched. The CDR3 is 15 residues long. Per the germline V gene, CDR1 is KGHSH and CDR2 is LQKENI. The CDR3 DNA reads as TGTGCCAGCTCACAGGACAGGGTTTGGGGCTATGGCTACACCTTC. This codes for CASSQDRVWGYGYTF. Full variable domain (outside the CDR3, taken from reference TRBV18 and TRBJ1-2): NAGVMQNPRHLVRRRGQEARLRCSPMKGHSHVYWYRQLPEEGLKFMVYLQKENIIDESGMPKERFSAEFPKEGPSILRIQQVVRGDSAAYFCASSQDRVWGYGYTFGSGTRLTVV.

The V and J genes are TRBV5-4 and TRBJ2-3; 10 bases fit TRBD2. CDR1 is SGHNT, CDR2 YYREEE, per germline (reference sequence). The CDR3 has 16 amino acids. The V and J ends lost 3 bases and 2 bases, in that order; junction bases with no gene match: 6. The CDR3 spells CASSSKRGGNTDTQYF. CDR3 DNA: TGTGCCAGCAGCTCGAAGCGGGGGGGCAACACAGATACGCAGTATTTT.

J is TRBJ2-5 and V is TRBV25-1; 7 nucleotides align to TRBD1. The J segment lost 1 base and the V segment lost 1 base, leaving 3 bases of the junction unmatched. The CDR3 is 15 amino acids. The germline V gene encodes CDR1 MGHDK and CDR2 SYGVNS. CDR3 amino acids: CASSESGQLQETQYF. The CDR3 nucleotides are TGTGCCAGCAGTGAATCGGGACAGCTCCAAGAGACCCAGTACTTC.

The V and J genes are TRBV6-5 and TRBJ1-5; D is perhaps TRBD1 (5 bases). The CDR3 covers 13 residues. CDR1 and CDR2 from the germline V gene are MNHEY and SVGAGI. The germline V and J ends were trimmed by 6 bases and 3 bases, with 9 bases remaining between them. CDR3 nucleotides: TGTGCCAGCAGGGCGACAGTCAATCAGCCCCAGCATTTT. This sequence encodes CASRATVNQPQHF.

The gene calls are TRBV6-2 or TRBV6-3 and TRBJ1-2; D is unresolved. Trimming shortened V by 0 bases and J by 9 bases, and 11 bases separated the two germline ends. CDR3 length: 13 residues. Germline V gives CDR1 MNHEY, CDR2 SVGEGT. CDR3 protein: CASSYSHLARYTF. The DNA of the CDR3 is TGTGCCAGCAGTTACTCCCATTTGGCTCGCTACACCTTC.

This chain uses TRBV29-1 with TRBJ1-2; tentative D call: TRBD1 (5 bases). V was trimmed by 6 bases and J by 4 bases, leaving 12 bases between them. Germline V gene sequence: CDR1 SQVTM, CDR2 ANQGSEA. This CDR3 contains 12 residues. In nucleotides, the CDR3 is TGCAGCGTGGGGGGACGGGCCTATGGCTACACCTTC. It encodes CSVGGRAYGYTF.

This chain uses TRBV9 with TRBJ2-2; possibly TRBD1 or TRBD2 for D (5 bases each). The length of the CDR3 is 16 residues. The germline V and J ends were trimmed by 0 bases and 5 bases, with 14 bases remaining between them. The V gene's germline CDR1 is SGDLS and CDR2 YYNGEE. CDR3 bases: TGTGCCAGCAGCGTAGTTGGGGGTTCGGGTACCGGGGAGCTGTTTTTT. Translation: CASSVVGGSGTGELFF.

V gene TRBV19 combines with J gene TRBJ1-1, with 8 bases fitting TRBD1. The V segment lost 11 bases and the J segment 1 base; nucleotides outside the gene matches: 9. Germline V CDR1 and CDR2: LNHDA, SQIVND (reference sequence). The CDR3 is made up of 14 amino acids. CDR3 DNA: TGTGCCGCAGAAGCCGGGACAGGGAACACTGAAGCTTTCTTT. The encoded protein is CAAEAGTGNTEAFF.

The chain couples TRBV30 to TRBJ1-5; D remains ambiguous. CDR3 length: 14 residues. V lost 0 bases, J lost 4 bases, and 10 bases lay in between. The germline CDR1 and CDR2 sequences are GTSNPN and SVGIG (reference sequence). The CDR3 DNA reads as TGTGCCTGGAGTGTAGGTAGGGTTAATCAGCCCCAGCATTTT. Translation: CAWSVGRVNQPQHF. Full variable domain (missing parts from reference TRBV30 and TRBJ1-5): SQTIHQWPATLVQPVGSPLSLECTVEGTSNPNLYWYRQAAGRGLQLLFYSVGIGQISSEVPQNLSASRPQDRQFILSSKKLLLSDSGFYLCAWSVGRVNQPQHFGDGTRLSIL.

The rearrangement uses TRBV5-6 and TRBJ1-5; TRBD1 might be the D (5 bases). V was trimmed by 4 bases and J by 0 bases, leaving 8 bases between them. The CDR3 has 14 amino acids. Germline V gives CDR1 SGHDT, CDR2 YYEEEE. The CDR3 bases are TGTGCCAGCAGCGCAGGGCTTAGCAATCAGCCCCAGCATTTT. Its protein is CASSAGLSNQPQHF.

The chain uses TRBV3-1 (or the pseudogene TRBV3-2) and TRBJ1-2, with D uncertain. Germline CDR1 LGHDT, CDR2 YNNKEL (reference sequence). The V and J ends lost 1 base and 0 bases respectively, with 9 bases between them. The CDR3 contains 15 residues. In DNA, the CDR3 is TGTGCCAGCAGCCAAGGTCTCACGACTAACTATGGCTACACCTTC. Encoded protein: CASSQGLTTNYGYTF.

This chain links TRBV5-1 with TRBJ1-1; D is possibly TRBD1 (5 bases). Per germline, CDR1 SGHRS and CDR2 YFSETQ. Trimming took off 0 bases at V and 1 base at J, with 7 bases between the two ends. This CDR3 is built from 14 residues. The CDR3 protein is CASSLDGANTEAFF. The CDR3 DNA reads TGCGCCAGCAGCTTGGATGGGGCGAACACTGAAGCTTTCTTT.

The chain couples TRBV6-5 to TRBJ1-1; maybe TRBD1 (6 bases). V was clipped by 6 bases and J by 11 bases, with 16 bases between them. The germline V gene encodes CDR1 MNHEY and CDR2 SVGAGI. The CDR3 sequence is 12 residues long. CDR3 amino acids: CASSVQGLAAFF. For the CDR3, the DNA is TGTGCCAGCAGCGTACAGGGTCTTGCGGCTTTCTTT.

The gene calls are TRBV4-2 and TRBJ2-1, with TRBD2 identical over 9 bases. Germline CDR1 LGHNA, CDR2 YNFKEQ. The V and J ends lost 3 bases and 7 bases, in that order; junction bases with no gene match: 22. The CDR3 has 20 amino acids. The DNA for the CDR3 is TGTGCCAGCAGCCATCCCTCCCCGGCTAGCGGGGCACCGTGGCGGAATGAGCAGTTCTTC. It encodes CASSHPSPASGAPWRNEQFF.

This rearrangement joins TRBV27 to TRBJ1-5, with 7 bases that match TRBD1. J lost 0 bases, V lost 4 bases, and 3 bases had no gene match. The CDR3 contains 15 residues. The germline V gene encodes CDR1 MNHEY and CDR2 SMNVEV (reference sequence). The CDR3 is CASSSYRGSNQPQHF. The CDR3 DNA sequence: TGTGCCAGCAGTTCATACAGGGGTAGCAATCAGCCCCAGCATTTT.

The chain recombines TRBV11-1 with TRBJ1-1; a weak D match, TRBD1 (6 bases). CDR1 is SGHAT and CDR2 is FQDESV in the germline V gene (reference sequence). Trimming stripped 1 base from V and 4 bases from J, with 10 bases between. This CDR3 is built from 14 residues. CDR3 DNA: TGTGCCAGCAGCTTAGGGCGGGGGCCCACTGAAGCTTTCTTT. The encoded protein is CASSLGRGPTEAFF.

This chain joins TRBV29-1 and TRBJ1-1, with 7 bases matching TRBD1. Trimming removed 2 bases from V and 8 bases from J; junction bases left unmatched: 5. Germline V lookup: CDR1 SQVTM, CDR2 ANQGSEA. The length of the CDR3 is 12 residues. In nucleotides, the CDR3 is TGCAGCGTTGAATACAGGGGAAGGGAAGCTTTCTTT. Protein product: CSVEYRGREAFF. Based on the CDR3 plus reference TRBV29-1 and TRBJ1-1, the full variable domain is SAVISQKPSRDICQRGTSLTIQCQVDSQVTMMFWYRQQPGQSLTLIATANQGSEATYESGFVIDKFPISRPNLTFSTLTVSNMSPEDSSIYLCSVEYRGREAFFGQGTRLTVV.

This clone appeared a single time. The genes are TRBV9 and TRBJ1-2; unclear D gene. Per germline, CDR1 SGDLS and CDR2 YYNGEE. The germline V and J ends were trimmed by 0 bases and 7 bases, with 10 bases remaining between them. The CDR3 sequence is 13 residues long. The CDR3 reads CASSVDAGGGYTF. For the CDR3, the DNA is TGTGCCAGCAGCGTAGATGCAGGAGGTGGCTACACCTTC.